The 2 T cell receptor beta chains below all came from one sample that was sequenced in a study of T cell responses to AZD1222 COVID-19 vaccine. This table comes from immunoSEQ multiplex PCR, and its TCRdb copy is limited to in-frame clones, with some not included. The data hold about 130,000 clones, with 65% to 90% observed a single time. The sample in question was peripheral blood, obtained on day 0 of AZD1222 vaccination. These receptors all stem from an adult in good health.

CDR3 sequence (DNA): TGTGCCAGCAGCAGAATGGGAATGCGAGCAGGGATGTTTAATTCACCCCTCCACTTT. Translating it yields CASSRMGMRAGMFNSPLHF. J is TRBJ1-6 and V is TRBV21-1; the table's D call, TRBD1, has no DNA check behind it. TRBV21-1 is listed as a pseudogene. The CDR3 contains 19 residues.

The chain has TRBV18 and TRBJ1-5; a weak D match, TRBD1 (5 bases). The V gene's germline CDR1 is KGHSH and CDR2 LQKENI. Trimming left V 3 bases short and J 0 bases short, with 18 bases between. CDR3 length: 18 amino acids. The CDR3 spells CASSPFPHGQGSNQPQHF. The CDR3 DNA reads TGTGCCAGCTCACCTTTCCCCCACGGGCAGGGTAGCAATCAGCCCCAGCATTTT. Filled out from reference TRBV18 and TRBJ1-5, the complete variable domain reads NAGVMQNPRHLVRRRGQEARLRCSPMKGHSHVYWYRQLPEEGLKFMVYLQKENIIDESGMPKERFSAEFPKEGPSILRIQQVVRGDSAAYFCASSPFPHGQGSNQPQHFGDGTRLSIL.